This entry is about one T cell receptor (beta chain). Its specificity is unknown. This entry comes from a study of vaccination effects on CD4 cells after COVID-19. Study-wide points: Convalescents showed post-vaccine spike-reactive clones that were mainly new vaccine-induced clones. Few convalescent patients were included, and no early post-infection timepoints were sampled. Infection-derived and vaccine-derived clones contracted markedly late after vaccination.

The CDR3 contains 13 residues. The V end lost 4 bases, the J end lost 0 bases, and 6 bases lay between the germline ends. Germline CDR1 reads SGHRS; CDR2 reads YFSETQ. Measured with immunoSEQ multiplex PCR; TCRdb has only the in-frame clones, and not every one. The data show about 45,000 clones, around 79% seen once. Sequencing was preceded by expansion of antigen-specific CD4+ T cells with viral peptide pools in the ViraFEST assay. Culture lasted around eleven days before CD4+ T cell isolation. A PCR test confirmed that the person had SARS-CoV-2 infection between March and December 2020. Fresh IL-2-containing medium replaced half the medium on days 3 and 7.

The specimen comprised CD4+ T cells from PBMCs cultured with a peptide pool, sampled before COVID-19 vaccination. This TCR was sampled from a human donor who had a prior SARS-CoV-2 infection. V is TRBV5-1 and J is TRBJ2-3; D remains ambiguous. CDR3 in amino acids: CASSAGSTDTQYF. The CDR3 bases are TGCGCCAGCAGCGCCGGTAGCACAGATACGCAGTATTTT.